The T cell receptor beta chain described here comes from a study of PD-L1 blockade in urothelial cancer (dated by TCRdb to the late 2010s). For context, the study as a whole: All patients started therapy around 2014 and received atezolizumab 1,200 mg intravenously every 3 weeks. TCR sequencing covered pretreatment tumor samples and matched, serially collected peripheral blood taken before and after atezolizumab treatment. Under ten patients achieved durable clinical benefit and around 19 did not. Whole exome sequencing and RNA sequencing of pretreatment tumors were performed alongside TCR sequencing in the same patients. Around 29 patients had pretreatment blood TCR-seq, around 25 had at least one posttreatment blood collection, and around 25 had tumor TCR-seq. An ECOG performance status of 0 or 1 was recorded for the patients, and 0 to 3 prior chemotherapy regimens had been received by the patients. Durable clinical benefit was defined as a progression-free survival longer than 6 months, and TCR features were additionally tested against progression-free survival and overall survival. Blood samples gave median yields of around 150,000 T cells and tens of thousands of unique TCRs, along with a median clonality of roughly 0.08. The study, an exploratory multi-omic analysis, examined somatic, immune and clinical correlates of response to PD-L1 blockade with atezolizumab in urothelial cancer. About 90% of the roughly 29 patients were males with bladder-origin urothelial cancer, and about 65% of the 29 reported a prior smoking history. Blood samples were analyzed at two time points: 3 weeks after treatment start (second dose) and 6 weeks after treatment start. Study-level results and caveats: Among patients with durable benefit, tumor-associated TCR clones showed greater expansion in peripheral blood 3 weeks after treatment started (n ≈ 20, p = 0.022). Because of the small sample size (n ≈ 31) and the many exploratory analyses performed, the results are intended to be regarded as hypothesis-generating. Improved progression-free and overall survival was found to be associated with pretreatment peripheral blood TCR clonality below the median.

Synthetic TCR analog templates were spiked into each PCR to estimate absolute template abundance from read counts. The immunoSEQ assay was used to amplify TCRbeta CDR3 regions from genomic DNA with bias-controlled V and J gene primers. Rearranged TCRbeta segments were sequenced at approximately 20X coverage. As for the authors' bioinformatics: Clustering was used to correct sequencing errors, and CDR3s were annotated against IMGT so that V, D and J genes could be assigned. Downstream analyses used only productive TCRbeta rearrangements and left out out-of-frame or stop-codon sequences. Clonality was calculated as one minus the Shannon entropy normalized by the log of the number of unique productive sequences. Clones differing between time points or between blood and tumor were identified by Fisher's exact test with Benjamini-Hochberg correction at adjusted p below 0.01. TCRdb obtained this table from immuneACCESS and retained in-frame rearrangements with V and J assigned. These tables miss some clones; where compared with another copy, unresolved V genes account for less than half of the shortfall, and the remainder is unexplained. Clone size and the V and J calls come from that table; the DNA yielded D and trimming. Here the sample has about 130,000 clones; around 86% occur a single time. The leading ten clones occupy 2% to 2.5% of the sample.

This clone was seen at least ten times. What antigen it recognizes has not been identified. Base qualities are not at hand, and no much larger clone is one base apart. The time point label, read with the paper, signifies: peripheral blood 6 weeks after treatment start. The cohort included about 29 patients with locally advanced or metastatic urothelial carcinoma who were treated at Memorial Sloan Kettering on a trial protocol. Peripheral blood mononuclear cells were collected from each patient pretreatment and during treatment, giving between 1 and 8 total time points per patient. The Qiagen DNeasy Blood extraction kit was used to purify genomic DNA from total PBMCs and tumor samples. Collected pretreatment and during treatment, PBMCs were isolated and stored as previously described. Trimming takes 0 bases from V and 0 bases from J, and the germline ends sit 15 bases apart. CDR1 and CDR2, per the germline V gene, are SQVTM and ANQGSEA. Taken from cysteine to phenylalanine, the CDR3 has 16 residues. The retained sequence is limited to the CDR3, 48 bases, with the frame set at the first base.

The chain joins TRBV29-1 to TRBJ2-7; perhaps TRBD2 is the D gene, with 6 bases matching. The receptor comes from a man between 50 and 59 years old with urothelial cancer. Here the sequenced sample was PBMCs, taken around atezolizumab (anti-PD-L1) treatment. This receptor has the CDR3 CSVEDLGGGNSYEQYF. DNA sequence: TGCAGCGTTGAAGATTTGGGGGGAGGAAACTCCTACGAGCAGTACTTC.